This entry describes one T cell receptor (beta chain). As yet, its antigen is unknown. This may be a read error: a much more frequent sequence differs by one nucleotide. TCR beta CDR3 regions were amplified from RNA. The primer set for the first-round RT-PCR of the TCR CDR3 was HTBI. TCRdb processed the multiplex PCR reads anew with MiXCR; each CDR3 protein has one entry. The sample lists 500,000 to 750,000 distinct CDR3 sequences, 15% to 17% seen once, with less than 9.5% in the top ten. No progression to ophthalmopathy during 18 months of follow-up defined stable disease. Patients were aged 18 to 65, had disease duration under 2 months, and had newly diagnosed hyperthyroidism. Clinical symptoms, serum thyroxine and TRAb, thyroid ultrasound and orbital computed tomography were used for the diagnoses. The V segment lost 7 bases and the J segment 0 bases; nucleotides outside the gene matches: 12. CDR1 is MNHEY and CDR2 is SVGEGT in the germline V gene. CDR3 length: 17 residues.

This entry comes from a study of T cells in Graves' hyperthyroidism and ophthalmopathy. Study conclusions and caveats: Ophthalmopathy was model-predicted a median roughly six months pre-onset.

The sample consisted of blood. This chain connects TRBV6-2 or TRBV6-3 to TRBJ1-5; 7 bases agree with TRBD1. The receptor was derived from a woman aged 25 to 39 with Graves' hyperthyroidism. The CDR3 DNA sequence: TGTGCCAGCACCCCCAAGGGCGACAGGGTTAGCAATCAGCCCCAGCATTTT. Its translation is CASTPKGDRVSNQPQHF.